Listed below are T cell receptor beta chains from one sample, sequenced in a study of T cell changes during pregnancy in multiple sclerosis. Libraries were prepared by immunoSEQ multiplex PCR; TCRdb keeps only in-frame clonotypes and omits some of them. The data hold tens of thousands of clones, with 91% observed a single time. The sequences come from peripheral blood, collected in the first trimester of pregnancy. These receptors were obtained from a female donor in good health, enrolled as a control in a pregnancy study. CDR3s include the opening cysteine and the closing phenylalanine or tryptophan. The order of the fields is D gene, J gene, V gene, clone size, CDR3 protein, CDR3 DNA. The D gene is left open where the match is weak. Not all rows give a size; the values are once, few, many and, for expanded clones, a class.

NA | TRBJ1-1 | TRBV2 | once | CASTQMGRPEAFF | TGTGCCAGCACCCAGATGGGGCGCCCTGAAGCTTTCTTT
NA | TRBJ1-1 | TRBV5-4 | NA | CASSPPGRAEAFF | TGTGCCAGCAGCCCCCCCGGCAGGGCTGAAGCTTTCTTT
NA | TRBJ1-3 | TRBV2 | NA | CASTLDSKNTIYF | TGTGCCAGCACCTTGGACAGTAAAAACACCATATATTTT
TRBD2 | TRBJ2-3 | TRBV5-4 | NA | CASSLGGGYPDTQYF | TGTGCCAGCAGCTTAGGCGGGGGGTACCCAGATACGCAGTATTTT
NA | TRBJ1-1 | TRBV5-4 | NA | CASSLAQGMPEAFF | TGTGCCAGCAGCTTGGCCCAGGGGATGCCTGAAGCTTTCTTT
NA | TRBJ2-2 | TRBV2 | NA | CASQNTGELFF | TGTGCCAGCCAGAATACCGGGGAGCTGTTTTTT
TRBD2 | TRBJ2-3 | TRBV7-2 | NA | CASSISGGASDTQYF | TGTGCCAGCAGCATTAGCGGGGGGGCCTCAGATACGCAGTATTTT
NA | TRBJ2-5 | TRBV5-1 | NA | CASSLTGGQETQYF | TGCGCCAGCAGCTTGACAGGTGGGCAAGAGACCCAGTACTTC
TRBD2 | TRBJ2-5 | TRBV11-2 | once | CASSPSGGGKTQYF | TGTGCCAGCAGCCCTAGCGGGGGGGGGAAGACCCAGTACTTC
NA | TRBJ2-5 | TRBV7-3 | NA | CASRVEGRAETQYF | TGTGCCAGCAGGGTCGAGGGTCGGGCGGAGACCCAGTACTTC
TRBD1 | TRBJ1-1 | TRBV2 | NA | CASSDPGQGATEAFF | TGTGCCAGCAGTGATCCTGGGCAGGGGGCGACTGAAGCTTTCTTT
TRBD1 | TRBJ2-1 | TRBV25-1 | NA | CASTGQGYNEQFF | TGTGCCAGCACGGGACAGGGCTACAATGAGCAGTTCTTC
NA | TRBJ2-1 | TRBV7-2 | NA | CASTGTPQYNEQFF | TGTGCCAGCACCGGGACACCCCAATACAATGAGCAGTTCTTC
NA | TRBJ2-7 | TRBV19 | once | CASTGPGEVSEQYF | TGTGCCAGTACTGGGCCAGGGGAAGTGTCCGAGCAGTACTTC
NA | TRBJ1-1 | TRBV28 | NA | CASSLRGLEAFF | TGTGCCAGCAGTTTAAGAGGGCTTGAAGCTTTCTTT
NA | TRBJ2-3 | TRBV5-6 | NA | CASSNSTGTGTDTQYF | TGTGCCAGTTCTAACAGCACGGGGACTGGCACAGATACGCAGTATTTT
TRBD1 | TRBJ2-5 | TRBV2 | once | CASSRQGRSYQETQYF | TGTGCCAGCAGTCGACAGGGTCGATCGTACCAAGAGACCCAGTACTTC
TRBD1 | TRBJ2-7 | TRBV7-6 | NA | CASSLGTGFVEQYF | TGTGCCAGCAGCTTAGGGACAGGGTTTGTGGAGCAGTACTTC
NA | TRBJ1-6 | TRBV4-1 | NA | CASSQYVGSRHGDNSPLHF | TGCGCCAGCAGCCAATATGTGGGGAGTCGCCATGGGGATAATTCACCCCTCCACTTT
NA | TRBJ2-3 | TRBV4-2 | NA | CASSQRFPGDTQYF | TGTGCCAGCAGCCAACGGTTCCCTGGAGATACGCAGTATTTT
NA | TRBJ1-6 | TRBV4-3 | once | CASSQDYSLGGSPLHF | TGCGCCAGCAGCCAAGACTACAGCCTTGGGGGGTCACCCCTCCACTTT
TRBD1 | TRBJ1-2 | TRBV27 | few | CASRTGVGGYTF | TGTGCCAGCAGAACAGGGGTGGGTGGCTACACCTTC
NA | TRBJ2-1 | TRBV4-1 | NA | CASSATSPFGDEQFF | TGCGCCAGCAGCGCCACTAGTCCCTTTGGCGATGAGCAGTTCTTC
NA | TRBJ1-2 | TRBV4-3 | NA | CASSQTTERVYGYTF | TGCGCCAGCAGCCAAACAACAGAGAGAGTCTATGGCTACACCTTC
NA | TRBJ1-4 | TRBV6-6 | NA | CASSYQSATNEKLFF | TGTGCCAGCAGTTATCAGAGCGCAACTAATGAAAAACTGTTTTTT
TRBD2 | TRBJ2-1 | TRBV9 | NA | CASTPWRGGGGNEQFF | TGTGCCAGCACCCCCTGGCGCGGGGGGGGCGGCAATGAGCAGTTCTTC
TRBD2 | TRBJ2-1 | TRBV5-6 | NA | CASSYTSGDYNEQFF | TGTGCCAGCAGCTACACTAGCGGTGATTACAATGAGCAGTTCTTC
TRBD2 | TRBJ2-3 | TRBV9 | NA | CASSLGLAGGSDTQYF | TGTGCCAGCAGCCTGGGACTAGCGGGGGGATCAGATACGCAGTATTTT
NA | TRBJ1-3 | TRBV9 | NA | CASSVVGGNTIYF | TGTGCCAGCAGCGTAGTGGGGGGGAACACCATATATTTT
NA | TRBJ1-1 | TRBV6-1 | NA | CASSDRWGWGEAFF | TGTGCCAGCAGTGATAGGTGGGGCTGGGGAGAAGCTTTCTTT
NA | TRBJ2-1 | TRBV4-2 | NA | CASSQGGRDEQFF | TGTGCCAGCAGCCAAGGGGGCCGGGATGAGCAGTTCTTC
TRBD1 | TRBJ2-6 | TRBV4-1 | once | CASSQDKGQGVPGANVLTF | TGCGCCAGCAGCCAAGATAAGGGACAGGGGGTCCCTGGGGCCAACGTCCTGACTTTC
TRBD1 | TRBJ2-6 | TRBV28 | NA | CASSLSRGQALSGANVLTF | TGTGCCAGCAGTTTAAGCCGCGGACAGGCCCTCTCTGGGGCCAACGTCCTGACTTTC